This TCR beta chain was captured in a study of T cells in Graves' hyperthyroidism and ophthalmopathy. The TCR beta CDR3 regions underwent amplification using RNA transcripts as the source. HTBI primers drove first-round RT-PCR of the TCR CDR3. TCRdb ran MiXCR on the multiplex PCR reads and lists one entry per CDR3 protein. In the table there are hundreds of thousands of distinct CDR3 sequences, about 15% of which are singletons. This clonotype was seen at least ten times. The sequenced material came from blood. The TCR comes from a woman aged 40-49 years with Graves' ophthalmopathy.

CDR3 DNA sequence: TGCAGCGTTGCAGGTAGCGGGAGTTCGGGCACCGGGGAGCTGTTTTTT. Amino acid sequence: CSVAGSGSSGTGELFF. This sequence joins TRBV29-1 and TRBJ2-2; 9 nucleotides align to TRBD2. The V segment lost 4 bases and the J segment 4 bases; nucleotides outside the gene matches: 10. This CDR3 comprises 16 residues. CDR1 is SQVTM, CDR2 ANQGSEA, per germline.